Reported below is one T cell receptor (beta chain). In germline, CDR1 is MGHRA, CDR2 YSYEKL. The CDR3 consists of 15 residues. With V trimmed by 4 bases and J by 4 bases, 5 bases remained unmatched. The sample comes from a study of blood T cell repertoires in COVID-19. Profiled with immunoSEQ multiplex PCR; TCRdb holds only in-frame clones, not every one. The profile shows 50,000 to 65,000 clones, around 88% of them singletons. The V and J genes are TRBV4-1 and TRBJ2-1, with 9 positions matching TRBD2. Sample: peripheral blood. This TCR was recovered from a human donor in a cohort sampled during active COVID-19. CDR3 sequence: CASSLRTSEYNEQFF. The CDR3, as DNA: TGCGCCAGCAGCCTAAGGACTAGCGAATACAATGAGCAGTTCTTC.